This TCR beta chain was documented in a study of blood T cells in healthy people across ages. Study-wide results and limits: Using unsorted PBMCs precluded a conclusive naive versus antigen-experienced comparison.

In the case of this clonotype: The antigen is unknown.

Every sample gave at least 5.5 micrograms of total RNA when it was extracted. Trimming removed 9 bases at V and 8 bases at J, with 22 bases between. The germline V gene has CDR1 SNHLY and CDR2 FYNNEI. There are 15 residues in the CDR3. It was with a sample-barcoded 5' primer and a J-beta primer mix that a second PCR of about 6 to 12 cycles was run. Each CDR3 protein is one row after TCRdb ran MiXCR on the 5' RACE reads. The sample yields 700,000 to 900,000 distinct CDR3 sequences, roughly 53% seen once. V and J are TRBV2 and TRBJ1-4; perhaps TRBD1 as D (5 bases). The TCR comes from a man at least 80 years old in good health. Sequenced material: blood. CDR3 residues: CASALLGGAGEKLFF. The CDR3 DNA follows: TGTGCCAGTGCCCTCTTAGGTGGGGCTGGCGAAAAACTGTTTTTT.